This T cell receptor (beta chain) emerged from a study of spatial heterogeneity in lung cancer. Time point meaning: sample taken at primary tumor resection. The donor group consisted of roughly 70 patients who had untreated, early-stage non-small cell lung cancer. MiXCR, applied by TCRdb to the 5' RACE reads, yields one record per CDR3 protein. The sample includes over 50,000 distinct CDR3 sequences, roughly 6.4% of them seen just once. This CDR3 contains 15 residues. Germline loops: CDR1 MNHNY, CDR2 SVGAGI (reference sequence). J was trimmed by 0 bases and V by 5 bases; bases with no gene match: 3. The V gene is TRBV6-6, the J gene TRBJ1-4; 7 nucleotides agree with TRBD1. The source of this sequence is a female donor with early-stage non-small cell lung cancer. The sample consisted of PBMCs, taken at surgery. The chain's CDR3 is CASSPQGATNEKLFF. CDR3 nucleotide sequence: TGTGCCAGCAGTCCCCAGGGGGCAACTAATGAAAAACTGTTTTTT.